Shown below are 22 T cell receptor beta chains from a single sample sequenced in a study of blood T cell repertoires in COVID-19 (dated by TCRdb to the early 2020s). Libraries were constructed by the immunoSEQ multiplex PCR assay. This immuneACCESS table, as held by TCRdb, lists in-frame sequences with V and J called but not all clones. Of the missing ones, under half trace to an unresolved V gene in checked studies; the others have no known cause. The sample includes about 390,000 clones, with around nine tenths observed a single time. About 10% of the sample comes from the top ten. What was sequenced was PBMCs or T cells enriched from blood (not recorded which). These TCRs come from a woman between 50 and 59 years old who had recovered from COVID-19.

J is TRBJ1-3 and V is TRBV28; TRBD1 matches 8 bases. J lost 1 base, V lost 3 bases, and 5 bases had no gene match. CDR3 length: 16 residues. Germline V CDR1 and CDR2: MDHEN, SYDVKM. CDR3 sequence reads: CASSFNQGASGNTIYF. The CDR3 DNA is TGTGCCAGCAGTTTTAATCAGGGGGCTTCTGGAAACACCATATATTTT.

The rearrangement uses TRBV18 and TRBJ1-1; TRBD1 is a possible D gene (5 bases). Looked up from germline, CDR1 is KGHSH and CDR2 is LQKENI. This CDR3 is 14 amino acids long. The V and J ends lost 9 bases and 2 bases respectively, with 16 bases between them. CDR3 protein: CASVPGQGNTEAFF. The CDR3 coding sequence is TGTGCCAGTGTCCCGGGCCAGGGAAACACTGAAGCTTTCTTT.

The V gene is TRBV30, the J gene TRBJ2-1; D is perhaps TRBD1 (5 bases). The CDR3 runs 16 residues. The V end was cut by 5 bases, the J end by 0 bases, with 17 bases between. Germline V lookup: CDR1 GTSNPN, CDR2 SVGIG (reference sequence). CDR3 amino acids: CAWAAPTVHSYNEQFF. Here the CDR3 DNA reads TGTGCCTGGGCCGCCCCGACAGTACACTCCTACAATGAGCAGTTCTTC.

The rearrangement joins TRBV2 to TRBJ1-5, with D possibly being TRBD1 (5 bases). Between the trimmed V and J ends, which lost 5 bases and 6 bases, there was a span of 17 bases. The CDR3 contains 15 residues. The germline V gene has CDR1 SNHLY and CDR2 FYNNEI. CDR3 protein: CASSKGIGVRQPQHF. In DNA form, the CDR3 reads TGTGCCAGCAGTAAAGGGATAGGGGTGCGTCAGCCCCAGCATTTT.

The count of this clone is one. This rearrangement joins TRBV28 to TRBJ1-2; TRBD1 might be the D (5 bases). V lost 7 bases, J lost 6 bases, and 21 bases lay in between. This CDR3 region has 15 residues. Germline V gene lookup returns CDR1 MDHEN and CDR2 SYDVKM. CDR3 residues: CASIRLGGRGDGYTF. Here the CDR3 DNA reads TGTGCCAGCATTAGGCTCGGGGGTCGGGGGGATGGCTACACCTTC.

The gene calls are TRBV4-2 and TRBJ1-5; 7 bases are a match to TRBD1. The J segment lost 6 bases and the V segment lost 0 bases, leaving 5 bases of the junction unmatched. The germline V gene encodes CDR1 LGHNA and CDR2 YNFKEQ. The CDR3 covers 15 residues. The CDR3 DNA is TGTGCCAGCAGCCAAGAGGGGCAGGGGGGTCAGCCCCAGCATTTT. Encoded protein: CASSQEGQGGQPQHF.

The chain joins TRBV19 to TRBJ2-3, with D possibly matching TRBD1 (5 bases). The CDR3 covers 13 residues. Trimming shortened V by 4 bases and J by 3 bases, and 8 bases separated the two germline ends. The germline CDR1 and CDR2 sequences are LNHDA and SQIVND (reference sequence). The CDR3: CASSNRQTDTQYF. DNA for the CDR3: TGTGCCAGTAGTAACCGACAGACAGATACGCAGTATTTT.

The gene calls are TRBV4-1 and TRBJ1-1; D ambiguous. Germline loops: CDR1 MGHRA, CDR2 YSYEKL. The V end lost 0 bases, the J end lost 0 bases, and 5 bases lay between the germline ends. This CDR3 is 14 amino acids long. The CDR3 is CASSQERVNTEAFF. The CDR3 nucleotides are TGCGCCAGCAGCCAAGAACGAGTGAACACTGAAGCTTTCTTT.

The CDR3 loop is CASRTGPTGAEAFF. The CDR3 nucleotides read TGTGCCAGCAGAACAGGGCCCACCGGAGCTGAAGCTTTCTTT. The chain recombines TRBV6-5 with TRBJ1-1, with D perhaps TRBD1 (6 bases). The CDR3 is made up of 14 amino acids. Germline CDR1 and CDR2: MNHEY and SVGAGI. V gave up 6 bases and J gave up 6 bases, with 17 bases separating them.

The chain combines TRBV18 with TRBJ1-5; D call uncertain. Per the germline V gene, CDR1 is KGHSH and CDR2 is LQKENI. The CDR3 covers 14 residues. Trimming shortened V by 2 bases and J by 3 bases, and 8 bases separated the two germline ends. This CDR3 is CASSPEVSNQPQHF. The CDR3, as DNA: TGTGCCAGCTCACCAGAGGTATCCAATCAGCCCCAGCATTTT.

The V and J genes are TRBV6-5 and TRBJ2-5; D is possibly TRBD2 (6 bases). Per the germline V gene, CDR1 is MNHEY and CDR2 is SVGAGI. V was clipped by 2 bases and J by 5 bases, with 9 bases between them. CDR3 size: 13 residues. The CDR3 sequence: CASSYGGWETQYF. CDR3 sequence (DNA): TGTGCCAGCAGTTACGGGGGGTGGGAGACCCAGTACTTC.

The rearrangement joins TRBV19 to TRBJ1-5; TRBD1 aligns across 7 bases. Unmatched junction bases numbered 13, after V lost 4 bases and J lost 7 bases. This CDR3 spans 16 amino acids. Germline V gene lookup returns CDR1 LNHDA and CDR2 SQIVND (reference sequence). The CDR3 region has the DNA TGTGCCAGTAGTACGATTGGACAGGATGCGGTCCAGCCCCAGCATTTT. This codes for CASSTIGQDAVQPQHF.

The chain recombines TRBV6-5 with TRBJ1-5; no reliable D call. The V end was cut by 9 bases, the J end by 7 bases, with 16 bases between. There are 13 residues in the CDR3. In germline, CDR1 is MNHEY, CDR2 SVGAGI. The CDR3 coding sequence is TGTGCCAGTAAGGTGCCTGGAGGGCAGCCCCAGCATTTT. Its protein product is CASKVPGGQPQHF.

CDR3 in DNA: TGTGCCAGCAGTCAAGGGACAGACAATAATCAGCCCCAGCATTTT. Amino acids: CASSQGTDNNQPQHF. The V gene is TRBV7-8, the J gene TRBJ1-5, with 7 bases aligning to TRBD1. Looked up from germline, CDR1 is SGHVS and CDR2 is FQNEAQ. The CDR3 is 15 residues long. The V segment lost 6 bases and the J segment 4 bases; nucleotides outside the gene matches: 9.

The chain uses TRBV7-2 and TRBJ1-1; unclear D gene. The V end was cut by 3 bases, the J end by 4 bases, with 12 bases between. CDR1 and CDR2 (germline): SGHTA, FQGNSA. The CDR3 consists of 14 residues. CDR3 amino acids: CASSFTLFGTEAFF. CDR3 DNA: TGTGCCAGCAGCTTCACCCTTTTCGGCACTGAAGCTTTCTTT. The full variable domain, its missing parts supplied by reference TRBV7-2 and TRBJ1-1, is GAGVSQSPSNKVTEKGKDVELRCDPISGHTALYWYRQSLGQGLEFLIYFQGNSAPDKSGLPSDRFSAERTGGSVSTLTIQRTQQEDSAVYLCASSFTLFGTEAFFGQGTRLTVV.

The chain recombines TRBV6-4 with TRBJ2-1; 12 bases are shared with TRBD2. Germline-derived CDR1 and CDR2 are MRHNA and SNTAGT. With 7 bases clipped from V and 8 bases from J, the junction kept 9 bases outside the gene matches. This CDR3 region has 15 residues. The CDR3 DNA is TGTGCCAGCACCGAGACTAGCGGGGGTGGGGATGAGCAGTTCTTC. Translation: CASTETSGGGDEQFF.

This chain links TRBV5-1 with TRBJ1-2; 7 nucleotides align to TRBD1. Germline CDR1 and CDR2: SGHRS and YFSETQ. CDR3 length: 15 residues. Trimming cost V 4 bases and J 2 bases; bases outside gene matches: 8. The CDR3 DNA reads TGCGCCAGCAGCGCAGGGGACAGCCAGAACTATGGCTACACCTTC. Translating gives CASSAGDSQNYGYTF.

The chain uses TRBV7-8 and TRBJ1-1; D remains ambiguous. The CDR3 runs 12 residues. Looked up from germline, CDR1 is SGHVS and CDR2 is FQNEAQ. Trimming took 5 bases from V and 6 from J, leaving 10 bases between them. The chain's CDR3 is CASSPSIPEAFF. The CDR3 DNA follows: TGTGCCAGCAGCCCTAGTATCCCTGAAGCTTTCTTT.

V usage is TRBV6-1 and J usage is TRBJ1-5; a possible D gene is TRBD1 (6 bases). The CDR3 contains 16 residues. V gave up 1 base and J gave up 6 bases, with 16 bases separating them. The germline V gene has CDR1 MNHNS and CDR2 SASEGT. The CDR3 DNA reads TGTGCCAGCAGTGAAGGTAGTAGGGGGATCAGTCAGCCCCAGCATTTT. Amino acid sequence: CASSEGSRGISQPQHF.

A few counts support this clone. The rearrangement uses TRBV7-9 and TRBJ1-6; 7 nucleotides match TRBD1. Trimming at V came to 5 bases and at J to 11 bases, leaving 9 bases not matched to a gene. This CDR3 contains 14 residues. The germline CDR1 and CDR2 sequences are SEHNR and FQNEAQ (reference sequence). In nucleotides, the CDR3 is TGTGCCAGCAGCACCGGGACAGTGGTCGCACCCCTCCACTTT. Translating it yields CASSTGTVVAPLHF. The whole variable domain, remainder taken from reference TRBV7-9 and TRBJ1-6, is DTGVSQNPRHKITKRGQNVTFRCDPISEHNRLYWYRQTLGQGPEFLTYFQNEAQLEKSRLLSDRFSAERPKGSFSTLEIQRTEQGDSAMYLCASSTGTVVAPLHFGNGTRLTVT.

The chain carries TRBV24-1 and TRBJ1-2; D call uncertain. CDR1 and CDR2 (germline): KGHDR, SFDVKD. Trimming stripped 5 bases from V and 4 bases from J, with 10 bases between. The CDR3 extends over 13 amino acids. CDR3 DNA sequence: TGTGCCACCAGTGCCCCGGGTTCCTATGGCTACACCTTC. Its protein is CATSAPGSYGYTF.

This chain connects TRBV2 to TRBJ2-6, with D hard to call. Per the germline V gene, CDR1 is SNHLY and CDR2 is FYNNEI. Trimming removed 6 bases from V and 2 bases from J, with 8 bases in between. This CDR3 is built from 14 residues. The DNA of the CDR3 is TGTGCCAGCAGCGCCCAGGCTGGGGCCAACGTCCTGACTTTC. Amino acid sequence: CASSAQAGANVLTF.